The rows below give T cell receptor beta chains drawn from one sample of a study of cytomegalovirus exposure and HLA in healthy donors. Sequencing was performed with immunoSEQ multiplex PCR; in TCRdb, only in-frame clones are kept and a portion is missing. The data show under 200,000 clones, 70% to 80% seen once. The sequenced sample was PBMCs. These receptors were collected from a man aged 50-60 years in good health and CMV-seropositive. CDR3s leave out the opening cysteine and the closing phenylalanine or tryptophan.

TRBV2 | ASRAGQGASEQY
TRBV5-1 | ASSLGLLGQGTYEQY
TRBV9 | ASTQGASYNEQF
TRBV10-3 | AISEGGQSNEKLF
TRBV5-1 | ASSRGQQNTEAF
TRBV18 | ASSPDRNYGYT
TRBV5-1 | ASSLVGESSYEQY
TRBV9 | ASSSRPLSGTNTGELF
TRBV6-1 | ASSDPETGKEKLF
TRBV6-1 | ASKEDIRNEKLF
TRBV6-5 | ASREDRGRLGYT
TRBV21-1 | ASSIHVGDTIPSNQPQH
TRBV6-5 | ASSRRAWNTEAF
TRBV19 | ASSILPGGDYEQY
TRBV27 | ASSFRGDRGSSYEQY
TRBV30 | AWSTDRGGPLH
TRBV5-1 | ASSGGQGNYGYT
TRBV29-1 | SVEQGRETQY
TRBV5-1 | ASSLALGHGTEAF
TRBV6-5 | ASSSAVLRRDGYT
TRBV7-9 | ASSPRWRGAGEAF
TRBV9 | ASSALGGAQETQY
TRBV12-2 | ASRLVGRGQNQPQH
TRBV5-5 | ASSQRLGYEQF
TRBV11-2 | ASSLERKETQY
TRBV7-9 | ASSWGTSGAYEQY
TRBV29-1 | SARGVRGDYEQY
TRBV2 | ASLRDRGLSANEKLF
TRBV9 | ASSSSGTTTYNEQF
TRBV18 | ASSPTQDYGNTIY
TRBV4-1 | ASSQREAGEPSTDTQY
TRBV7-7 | ASSEVGGGTDTQY
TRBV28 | ASPIWGSSTEGKLF
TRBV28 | ASSLINQPQH
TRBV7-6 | ASSPPVRQGYEQY
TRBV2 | ASTARRGETQY
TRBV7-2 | ASSFNPMLAALGSETQY
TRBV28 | ASSPEAIAYQETQY
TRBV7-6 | ASSLTSLDTGELF
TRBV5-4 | ASSLIGGGITGELF
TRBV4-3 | ASSQGTVNYGYT
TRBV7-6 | ASTVKETQY
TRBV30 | AWSLDWSRGNTIY
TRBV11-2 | ASTPPRQGLNTEAF
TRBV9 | ASSAGTGPQLGGYT
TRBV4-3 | ASSQVRAGQASSGSYGYT
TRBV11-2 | ASSLSPGGTQY
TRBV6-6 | ASSYASPSYNEQF
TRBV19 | ATGGRSYNEQF
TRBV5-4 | ASSLNRGLDEQY
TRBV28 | ASSLGTGTFNSPLH
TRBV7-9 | ASSSAGRAGEQF
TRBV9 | ASSVPGGRGTGELF
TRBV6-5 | ASTSQGHQLH
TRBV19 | ATAGLAGAPSKSYNEQF
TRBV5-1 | ASSLSIEVRGLHIQY